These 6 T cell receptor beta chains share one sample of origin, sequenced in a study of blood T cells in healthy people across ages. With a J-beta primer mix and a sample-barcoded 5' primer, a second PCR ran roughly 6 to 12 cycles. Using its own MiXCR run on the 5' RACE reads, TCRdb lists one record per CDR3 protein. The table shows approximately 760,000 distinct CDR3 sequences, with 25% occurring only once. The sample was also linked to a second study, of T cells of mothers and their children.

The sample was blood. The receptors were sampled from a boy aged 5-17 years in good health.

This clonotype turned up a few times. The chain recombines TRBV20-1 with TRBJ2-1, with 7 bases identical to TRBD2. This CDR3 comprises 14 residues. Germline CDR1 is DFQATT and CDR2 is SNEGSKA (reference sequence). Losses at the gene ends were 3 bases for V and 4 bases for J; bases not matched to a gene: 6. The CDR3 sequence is CSARDPSGYNEQFF. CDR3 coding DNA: TGCAGTGCTAGGGATCCTAGCGGTTACAATGAGCAGTTCTTC.

CDR3 in DNA: TGCGCCAGCAGCTTGGCGACTAGCGGGGGTCTCACAGATACGCAGTATTTT. Translation: CASSLATSGGLTDTQYF. The chain recombines TRBV5-1 with TRBJ2-3; 12 bases line up with TRBD2. This CDR3 is built from 17 residues. Germline loops: CDR1 SGHRS, CDR2 YFSETQ. J gave up 2 bases and V 0 bases, and 4 bases lay outside the gene matches.

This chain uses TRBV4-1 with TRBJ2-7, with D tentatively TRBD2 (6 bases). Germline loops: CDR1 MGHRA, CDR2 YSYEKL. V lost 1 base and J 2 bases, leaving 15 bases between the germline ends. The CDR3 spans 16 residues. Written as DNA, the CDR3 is TGCGCCAGCAGCCAAGCCCTGACTAGATTTGCCTACGAGCAGTACTTC. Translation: CASSQALTRFAYEQYF.

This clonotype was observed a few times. The CDR3 DNA reads as TGTGCCAGCAGCTTGGAAGATACCGACAATGAGCAGTTCTTC. This sequence encodes CASSLEDTDNEQFF. The chain couples TRBV5-5 to TRBJ2-1; D not certain. Deletions cut 0 bases from V and 5 bases from J, with 9 bases between. The CDR3 is made up of 14 amino acids. Germline CDR1 is SGHKS and CDR2 is YYEKEE (reference sequence).

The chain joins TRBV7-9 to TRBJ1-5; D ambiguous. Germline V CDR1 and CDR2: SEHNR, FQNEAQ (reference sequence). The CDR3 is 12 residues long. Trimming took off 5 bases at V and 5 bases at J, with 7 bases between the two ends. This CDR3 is CASSQEDQPQHF. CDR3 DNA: TGTGCCAGCAGCCAAGAGGATCAGCCCCAGCATTTT.

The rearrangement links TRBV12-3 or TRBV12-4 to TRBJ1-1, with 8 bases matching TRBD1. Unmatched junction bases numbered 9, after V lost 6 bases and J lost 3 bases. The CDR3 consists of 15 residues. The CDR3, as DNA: TGTGCCAGCAGCCTTCTATTGACAGGGGACACTGAAGCTTTCTTT. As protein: CASSLLLTGDTEAFF.